In this sample, the clone carrying this T cell receptor (beta chain) turned up many times. Antigen unknown. The record originates from a study of early T cells in non-severe SARS-CoV-2 infection. Study overall: Bulk RNA taken from unsorted whole blood was sequenced, leaving chains unpaired.

cDNA molecules, individually, were tagged with unique molecular identifiers. MiXCR, run by TCRdb on the 5' RACE reads, gives a single entry per CDR3 protein. The sample holds roughly 40,000 distinct CDR3 sequences, approximately 4% seen once. Study-level points and caveats: Matching against VDJdb likely underestimated virus-specific expansions, favoring anti-spike CD8.

V shed 1 base and J shed 3 bases, with 8 bases lying between them. The V gene's germline CDR1 is SGHNT and CDR2 YYREEE (reference sequence). The CDR3 has 15 amino acids. The chain links TRBV5-4 to TRBJ1-6, with D possibly matching TRBD1 (5 bases). The source material was whole blood. The sequence was obtained from an adult who was a healthcare worker with PCR-confirmed SARS-CoV-2 infection or an uninfected control (not recorded which). In DNA form, the CDR3 reads TGTGCCAGCAGCTTGAAGACAGTCTATAATTCACCCCTCCACTTT. Its translation: CASSLKTVYNSPLHF.